Shown below are 5 T cell receptor beta chains from a single sample sequenced in a study of T cells in Graves' hyperthyroidism and ophthalmopathy. Amplification of TCR beta CDR3 regions was performed using RNA transcripts as template. First-round RT-PCR of the TCR CDR3 relied on the HTBI primer set. TCRdb recomputed calls from the multiplex PCR reads with MiXCR, one row per CDR3 protein. The sample consists of some 400,000 distinct CDR3 sequences, less than 15% of them appearing once. Material: blood. These TCRs come from a man under 40 with Graves' hyperthyroidism that later progressed to Graves' ophthalmopathy.

This clonotype came up a few times. This chain links TRBV9 with TRBJ1-1, with 8 positions matching TRBD1. This CDR3 is built from 15 residues. Germline V gene lookup returns CDR1 SGDLS and CDR2 YYNGEE. After removal of 4 bases from V and 2 bases from J, the junction contained 7 bases not matched to a gene. The CDR3, as DNA: TGTGCCAGCAGCACAGGACAGGGAAGTAACACTGAAGCTTTCTTT. It codes for CASSTGQGSNTEAFF.

This clonotype was recorded many times. J is TRBJ1-1 and V is TRBV9, with 11 bases that match TRBD1. Trimming took 0 bases from V and 10 from J; bases not matched to a gene: 5. This CDR3 has 14 amino acids. Germline values: CDR1 SGDLS, CDR2 YYNGEE. The CDR3 protein is CASSVDGTGGRAFF. The CDR3 DNA reads TGTGCCAGCAGCGTAGATGGGACAGGGGGAAGAGCTTTCTTT. The variable domain in full, with the rest retrieved from reference TRBV9 and TRBJ1-1, is DSGVTQTPKHLITATGQRVTLRCSPRSGDLSVYWYQQSLDQGLQFLIQYYNGEERAKGNILERFSAQQFPDLHSELNLSSLELGDSALYFCASSVDGTGGRAFFGQGTRLTVV.

The chain recombines TRBV7-8 with TRBJ1-4, with D uncertain. This CDR3 is built from 16 residues. Trimming cost V 1 base and J 3 bases, with 12 bases left between them. Germline V gene lookup returns CDR1 SGHVS and CDR2 FQNEAQ. The CDR3 spells CASSLEGFRANEKLFF. For the CDR3, the DNA is TGTGCCAGCAGCTTAGAAGGGTTTAGGGCTAATGAAAAACTGTTTTTT.

The sample holds many counts of this clonotype. The chain has TRBV27 and TRBJ2-3; D possibly uses TRBD1 or TRBD2 (5 bases each). Per germline, CDR1 MNHEY and CDR2 SMNVEV (reference sequence). V gave up 1 base and J gave up 7 bases, with 15 bases separating them. The CDR3 sequence is 15 residues long. The chain's CDR3 is CASSLFSDGTNTQYF. The CDR3 bases are TGTGCCAGCAGTTTATTTTCCGACGGGACCAATACGCAGTATTTT.

In its sample, this clonotype was seen many times. V is TRBV2 and J is TRBJ1-2, with D possibly TRBD1 on 5 matching bases. The CDR3 extends over 12 amino acids. Germline lookup yields CDR1 SNHLY and CDR2 FYNNEI. V lost 6 bases and J lost 4, with 9 bases in between. The DNA of the CDR3 is TGTGCCAGCAGGGGGGAGAGCTATGGCTACACCTTC. Translation: CASRGESYGYTF.